The clone carrying this T cell receptor (beta chain) turned up a few times. The antigen remains undetermined. TCRdb re-analysed the 5' RACE reads in MiXCR, keeping a single row per CDR3 protein. The table records under 450,000 distinct CDR3 sequences, roughly 20% of them present only once. The record originates from a study of CD8 T cells in ankylosing spondylitis. Study-wide points: There was reportedly significant enrichment of clones that were disease-linked in matched ankylosing spondylitis synovial fluid. In the blood and synovial fluid of reactive arthritis, some motif variants had been previously reported. Clones linked to disease, bearing a CD8+ phenotype, were relatively rare in peripheral blood.

The J segment lost 5 bases and the V segment lost 2 bases, leaving 6 bases of the junction unmatched. This CDR3 contains 15 residues. The V gene's germline CDR1 is SNHLY and CDR2 FYNNEI. The TCR sequence derives from a male donor with ankylosing spondylitis or in good health (not recorded which). Sequencing was performed on blood, either unsorted or a sorted T cell fraction (not recorded which). This chain links TRBV2 with TRBJ2-5; 9 bases agree with TRBD1. The CDR3 bases are TGTGCCAGCAGTGAATACAGGGGGCAGGGTGAGACCCAGTACTTC. This translates into CASSEYRGQGETQYF.